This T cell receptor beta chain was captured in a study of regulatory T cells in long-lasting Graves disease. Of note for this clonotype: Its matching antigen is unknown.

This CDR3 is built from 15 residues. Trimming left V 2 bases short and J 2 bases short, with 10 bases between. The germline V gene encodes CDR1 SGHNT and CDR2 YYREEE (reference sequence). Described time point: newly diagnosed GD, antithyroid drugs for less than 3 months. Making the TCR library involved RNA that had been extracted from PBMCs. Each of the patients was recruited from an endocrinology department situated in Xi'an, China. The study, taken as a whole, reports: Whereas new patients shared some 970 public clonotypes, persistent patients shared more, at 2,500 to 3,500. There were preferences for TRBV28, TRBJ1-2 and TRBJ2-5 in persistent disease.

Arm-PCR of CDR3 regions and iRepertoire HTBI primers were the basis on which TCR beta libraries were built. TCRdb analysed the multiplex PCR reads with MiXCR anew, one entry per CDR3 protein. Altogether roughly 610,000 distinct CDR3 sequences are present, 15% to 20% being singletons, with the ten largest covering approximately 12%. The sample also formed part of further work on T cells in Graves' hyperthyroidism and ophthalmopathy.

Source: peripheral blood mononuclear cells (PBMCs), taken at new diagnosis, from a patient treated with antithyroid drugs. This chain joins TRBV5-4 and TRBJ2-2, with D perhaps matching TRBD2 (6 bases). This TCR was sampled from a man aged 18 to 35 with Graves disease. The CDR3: CASSFPGLNTGELFF. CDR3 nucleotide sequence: TGTGCCAGCAGCTTCCCGGGACTTAACACCGGGGAGCTGTTTTTT.